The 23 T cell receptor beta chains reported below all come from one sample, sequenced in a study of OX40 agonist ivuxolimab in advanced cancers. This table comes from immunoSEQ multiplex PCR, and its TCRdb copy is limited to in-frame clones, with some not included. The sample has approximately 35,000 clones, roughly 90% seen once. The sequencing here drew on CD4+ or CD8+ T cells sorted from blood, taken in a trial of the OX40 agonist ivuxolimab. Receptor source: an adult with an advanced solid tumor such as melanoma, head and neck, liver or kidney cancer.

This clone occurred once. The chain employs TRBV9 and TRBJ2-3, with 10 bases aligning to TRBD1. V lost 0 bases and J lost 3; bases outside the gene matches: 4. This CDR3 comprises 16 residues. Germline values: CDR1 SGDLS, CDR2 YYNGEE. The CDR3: CASSVGWGQGTDTQYF. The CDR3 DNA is TGTGCCAGCAGCGTAGGCTGGGGACAGGGGACAGATACGCAGTATTTT.

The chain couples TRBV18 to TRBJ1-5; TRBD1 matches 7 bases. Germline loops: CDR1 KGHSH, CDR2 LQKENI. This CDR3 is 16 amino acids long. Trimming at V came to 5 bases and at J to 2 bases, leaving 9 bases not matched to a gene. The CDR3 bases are TGTGCCAGCTCAGCACAGGGGTCGGGGGGCAATCAGCCCCAGCATTTT. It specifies CASSAQGSGGNQPQHF. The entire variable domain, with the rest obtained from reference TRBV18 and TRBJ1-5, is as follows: NAGVMQNPRHLVRRRGQEARLRCSPMKGHSHVYWYRQLPEEGLKFMVYLQKENIIDESGMPKERFSAEFPKEGPSILRIQQVVRGDSAAYFCASSAQGSGGNQPQHFGDGTRLSIL.

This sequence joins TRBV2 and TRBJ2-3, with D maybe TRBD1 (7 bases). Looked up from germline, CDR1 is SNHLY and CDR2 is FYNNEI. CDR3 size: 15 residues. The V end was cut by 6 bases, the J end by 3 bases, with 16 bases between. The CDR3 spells CASSSGGTDTDTQYF. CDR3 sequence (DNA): TGTGCCAGCAGCTCGGGCGGGACAGATACAGATACGCAGTATTTT. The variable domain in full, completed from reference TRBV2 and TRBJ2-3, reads EPEVTQTPSHQVTQMGQEVILRCVPISNHLYFYWYRQILGQKVEFLVSFYNNEISEKSEIFDDQFSVERPDGSNFTLKIRSTKLEDSAMYFCASSSGGTDTDTQYFGPGTRLTVL.

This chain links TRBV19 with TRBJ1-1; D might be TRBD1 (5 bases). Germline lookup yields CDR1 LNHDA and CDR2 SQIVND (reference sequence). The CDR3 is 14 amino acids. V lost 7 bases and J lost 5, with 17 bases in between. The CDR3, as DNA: TGTGCCAGTACCCGGCAGGGCGGGGAAACTGAAGCTTTCTTT. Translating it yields CASTRQGGETEAFF.

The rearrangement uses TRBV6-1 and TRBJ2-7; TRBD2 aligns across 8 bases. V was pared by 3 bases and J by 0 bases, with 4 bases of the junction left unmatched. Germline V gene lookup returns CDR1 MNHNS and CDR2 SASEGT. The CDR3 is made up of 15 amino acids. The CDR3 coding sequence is TGTGCCAGCAGTGATCTAGCGGGTATCTCCTACGAGCAGTACTTC. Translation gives CASSDLAGISYEQYF.

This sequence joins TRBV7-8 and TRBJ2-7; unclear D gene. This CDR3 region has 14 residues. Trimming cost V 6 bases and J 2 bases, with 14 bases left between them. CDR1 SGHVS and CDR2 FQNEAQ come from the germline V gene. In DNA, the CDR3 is TGTGCCAGCAGGACCGGCAGGTGGGCCTACGAGCAGTACTTC. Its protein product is CASRTGRWAYEQYF. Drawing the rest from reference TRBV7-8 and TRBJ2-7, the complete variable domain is GAGVSQSPRYKVAKRGQDVALRCDPISGHVSLFWYQQALGQGPEFLTYFQNEAQLDKSGLPSDRFFAERPEGSVSTLKIQRTQQEDSAVYLCASRTGRWAYEQYFGPGTRLTVT.

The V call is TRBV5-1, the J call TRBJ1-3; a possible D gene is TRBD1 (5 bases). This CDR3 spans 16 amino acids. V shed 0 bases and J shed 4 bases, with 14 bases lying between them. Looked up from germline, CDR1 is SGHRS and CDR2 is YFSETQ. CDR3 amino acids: CASSLAGRAYGNTIYF. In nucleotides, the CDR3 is TGCGCCAGCAGCTTGGCCGGCAGGGCGTACGGAAACACCATATATTTT.

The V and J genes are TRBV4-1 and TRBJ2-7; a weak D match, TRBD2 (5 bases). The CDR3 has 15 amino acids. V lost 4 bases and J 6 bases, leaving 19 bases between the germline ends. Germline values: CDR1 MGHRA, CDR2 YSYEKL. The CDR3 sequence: CASSLVWVRETEQYF. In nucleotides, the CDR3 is TGCGCCAGCAGCCTTGTCTGGGTGAGGGAGACCGAGCAGTACTTC.

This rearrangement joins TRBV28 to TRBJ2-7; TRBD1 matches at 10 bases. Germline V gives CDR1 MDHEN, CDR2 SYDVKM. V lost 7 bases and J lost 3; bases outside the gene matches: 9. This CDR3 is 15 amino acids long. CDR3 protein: CASIIPGTGDYEQYF. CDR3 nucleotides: TGTGCCAGCATAATCCCCGGGACAGGGGACTACGAGCAGTACTTC.

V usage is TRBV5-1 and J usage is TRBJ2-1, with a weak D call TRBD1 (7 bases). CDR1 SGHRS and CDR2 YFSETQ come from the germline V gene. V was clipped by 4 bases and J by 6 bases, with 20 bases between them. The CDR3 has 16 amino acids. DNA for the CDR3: TGCGCCAGCAGCCCGCAGGGGGGAGTAGGTTTCAATGAGCAGTTCTTC. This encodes CASSPQGGVGFNEQFF. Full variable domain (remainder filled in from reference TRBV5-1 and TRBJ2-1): KAGVTQTPRYLIKTRGQQVTLSCSPISGHRSVSWYQQTPGQGLQFLFEYFSETQRNKGNFPGRFSGRQFSNSRSEMNVSTLELGDSALYLCASSPQGGVGFNEQFFGPGTRLTVL.

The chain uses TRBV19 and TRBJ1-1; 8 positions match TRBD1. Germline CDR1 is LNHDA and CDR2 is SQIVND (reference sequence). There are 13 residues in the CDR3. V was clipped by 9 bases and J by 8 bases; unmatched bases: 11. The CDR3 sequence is CASQGAQGREAFF. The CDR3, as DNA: TGTGCCAGCCAGGGGGCCCAAGGACGGGAAGCTTTCTTT.

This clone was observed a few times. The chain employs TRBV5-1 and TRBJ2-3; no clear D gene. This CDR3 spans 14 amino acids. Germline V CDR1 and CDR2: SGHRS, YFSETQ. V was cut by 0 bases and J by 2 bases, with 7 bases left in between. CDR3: CASSLGEVTDTQYF. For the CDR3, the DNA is TGCGCCAGCAGCTTGGGGGAAGTCACAGATACGCAGTATTTT.

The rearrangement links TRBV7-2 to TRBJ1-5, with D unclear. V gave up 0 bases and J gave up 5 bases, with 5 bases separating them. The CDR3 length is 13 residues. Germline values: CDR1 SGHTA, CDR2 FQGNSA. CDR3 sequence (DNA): TGTGCCAGCAGCTTAGCGATGCATCAGCCCCAGCATTTT. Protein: CASSLAMHQPQHF.

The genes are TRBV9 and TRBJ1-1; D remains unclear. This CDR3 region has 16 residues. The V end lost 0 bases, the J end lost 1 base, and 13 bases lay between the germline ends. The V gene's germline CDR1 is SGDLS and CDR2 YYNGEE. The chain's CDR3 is CASSVGGQDGNTEAFF. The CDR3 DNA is TGTGCCAGCAGCGTAGGGGGTCAGGACGGGAACACTGAAGCTTTCTTT.

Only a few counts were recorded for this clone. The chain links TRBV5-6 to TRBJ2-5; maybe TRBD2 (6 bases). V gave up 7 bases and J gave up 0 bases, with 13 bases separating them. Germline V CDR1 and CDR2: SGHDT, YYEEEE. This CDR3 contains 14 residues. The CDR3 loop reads CASVSRGYQETQYF. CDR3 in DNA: TGTGCCAGCGTCAGCCGGGGGTACCAAGAGACCCAGTACTTC. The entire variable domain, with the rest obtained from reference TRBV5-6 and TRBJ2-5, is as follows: DAGVTQSPTHLIKTRGQQVTLRCSPKSGHDTVSWYQQALGQGPQFIFQYYEEEERQRGNFPDRFSGHQFPNYSSELNVNALLLGDSALYLCASVSRGYQETQYFGPGTRLLVL.

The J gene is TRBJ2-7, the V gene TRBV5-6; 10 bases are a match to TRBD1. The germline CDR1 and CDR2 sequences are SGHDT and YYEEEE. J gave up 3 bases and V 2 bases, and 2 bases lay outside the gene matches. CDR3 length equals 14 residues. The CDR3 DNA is TGTGCCAGCAGCTTAGGGGACAGGGGCTACGAGCAGTACTTC. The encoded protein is CASSLGDRGYEQYF. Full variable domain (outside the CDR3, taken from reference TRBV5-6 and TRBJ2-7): DAGVTQSPTHLIKTRGQQVTLRCSPKSGHDTVSWYQQALGQGPQFIFQYYEEEERQRGNFPDRFSGHQFPNYSSELNVNALLLGDSALYLCASSLGDRGYEQYFGPGTRLTVT.

The CDR3 bases are TGTGCCACCTTCCCAACGGGGTCCTACAATGAGCAGTTCTTC. Translated, it gives CATFPTGSYNEQFF. This chain connects TRBV28 to TRBJ2-1, with a possible D match to TRBD2 (5 bases). Germline V gives CDR1 MDHEN, CDR2 SYDVKM. The V and J ends lost 10 bases and 1 base respectively, with 14 bases between them. The CDR3 extends over 14 amino acids. Filled out from reference TRBV28 and TRBJ2-1, the complete variable domain reads DVKVTQSSRYLVKRTGEKVFLECVQDMDHENMFWYRQDPGLGLRLIYFSYDVKMKEKGDIPEGYSVSREKKERFSLILESASTNQTSMYLCATFPTGSYNEQFFGPGTRLTVL.

CDR3 residues: CASSLGAGGYTF. The DNA of the CDR3 is TGTGCCAGCAGCTTAGGGGCCGGAGGCTACACCTTC. The V and J genes are TRBV7-9 and TRBJ1-2; D gene uncertain. The CDR3 has 12 amino acids. Trimming removed 1 base from V and 8 bases from J, with 8 bases in between. Per germline, CDR1 SEHNR and CDR2 FQNEAQ (reference sequence).

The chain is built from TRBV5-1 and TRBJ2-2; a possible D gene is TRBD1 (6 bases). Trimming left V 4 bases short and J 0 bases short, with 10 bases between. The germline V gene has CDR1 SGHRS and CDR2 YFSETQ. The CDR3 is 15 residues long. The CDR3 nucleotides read TGCGCCAGCAGCGGACGGACAGCGAACACCGGGGAGCTGTTTTTT. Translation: CASSGRTANTGELFF.

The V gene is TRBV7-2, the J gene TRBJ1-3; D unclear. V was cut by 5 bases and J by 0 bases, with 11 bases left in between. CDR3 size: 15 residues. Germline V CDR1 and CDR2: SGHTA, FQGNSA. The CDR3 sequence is CASSVESSSGNTIYF. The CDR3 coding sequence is TGTGCCAGCAGCGTAGAGTCCAGCTCTGGAAACACCATATATTTT.

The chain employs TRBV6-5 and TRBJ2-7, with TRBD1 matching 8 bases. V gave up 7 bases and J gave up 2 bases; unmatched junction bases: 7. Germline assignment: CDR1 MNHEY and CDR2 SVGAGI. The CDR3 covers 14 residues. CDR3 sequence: CASKPGGGTYEQYF. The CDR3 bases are TGTGCCAGCAAACCAGGGGGCGGAACCTACGAGCAGTACTTC.

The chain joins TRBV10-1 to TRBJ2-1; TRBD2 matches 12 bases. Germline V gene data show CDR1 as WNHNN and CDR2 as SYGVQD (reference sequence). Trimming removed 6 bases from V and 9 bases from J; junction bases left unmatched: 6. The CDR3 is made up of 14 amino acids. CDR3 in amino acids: CASSLLAGGGEQFF. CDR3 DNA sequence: TGCGCCAGCAGCCTGCTAGCGGGAGGGGGTGAGCAGTTCTTC.

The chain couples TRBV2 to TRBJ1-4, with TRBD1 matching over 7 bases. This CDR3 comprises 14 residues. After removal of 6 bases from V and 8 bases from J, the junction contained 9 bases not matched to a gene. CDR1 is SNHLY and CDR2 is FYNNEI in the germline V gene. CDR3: CASSAPGGREKLFF. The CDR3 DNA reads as TGTGCCAGCAGCGCTCCAGGGGGTCGCGAAAAACTGTTTTTT.